The entry that follows covers one T cell receptor (beta chain) sequence. What this receptor recognizes is not known. No much larger clonotype is one base removed from it; base qualities were not supplied. This record belongs to a study of T cell responses to AZD1222 COVID-19 vaccine (dated by TCRdb to about 2021). Looking at the study overall: AZD1222 recipients whose second dose came at about 4 weeks and those whose second dose came at about 12 weeks were combined into one group, since spike-specific TCR depth and breadth did not differ between the two schedules. Trial participants were enrolled by age into subgroups of 18-55, 56-69 and 70-plus years, and 148, 28 and 57 TCR-sequenced participants, respectively, were included in these subgroups. TCR sequencing covered roughly 230 trial participants: nearly 210 given two doses of AZD1222 and about 26 given two doses of MenACWY control vaccine.

The CDR3 regions of human TCRbeta chains were analyzed by immunosequencing. For the original study's pipeline: TCRs in the repertoires were compared against a reference library of SARS-CoV-2-specific TCRs that had been generated with the MIRA antigen-specificity platform. Breadth was defined as the fraction of unique TCRs that were SARS-CoV-2-associated. Depth was defined as the fraction of total T cells that were SARS-CoV-2-associated. Using the MIRA data, each spike-specific TCR was mapped to the spike region that the TCR reacts to and placed in a CD4 or CD8 class. Log10-transformed breadth and depth values were compared by one-way ANOVA with Sidak's multiple comparisons tests. The table was pulled from immuneACCESS by TCRdb, which kept in-frame rearrangements only. Such tables lose some clones; where checked, under half of the loss comes from unresolved V genes, and the rest has no known cause. V and J calls and clone size are those listed in that table; D and trimming were worked out from the DNA. Here the sample has about 150,000 clones; just under 95% occur a single time. 1.2% to 1.5% of the sample rests with the top ten.

Overall results and qualifications from the work: Because no day 14 peak-response samples were available, the repertoires could be characterized only after the peak T cell response. Most participants were white British and females outnumbered males, and the authors suggested that clonal diversity may have been underestimated. Only a handful of AZD1222 recipients were SARS-CoV-2 seropositive at baseline, limiting conclusions about previously exposed vaccinees. After two AZD1222 doses, spike-specific TCR breadth and depth were significantly higher than at day 0 and than in MenACWY recipients. The vaccine-associated CD4 TCRs covered the entire spike protein, and the dominant responses fell in regions 160-218 and 743-854. Epitopes outside the regions mutated in the B.1.351 and B.1.1.7 variants were reportedly recognized by nearly half of the unique spike-specific TCRs. The 56-69-year group was small, and its depth increase did not reach significance, likely because of low power.

The intended sense of this specimen's time point label: baseline before first vaccination. Samples from vaccinated people were obtained from the UK trials COV001 and COV002, which included a single-blind randomized controlled phase 2/3 trial of AZD1222 (ChAdOx1 nCoV-19) in healthy adults. Trial participant PBMC samples were collected at day 0 and day 28 after the second dose for TCRbeta chain sequencing. Sequences were derived from peripheral blood, sampled on day 0 of AZD1222 vaccination. This receptor was identified in an adult in good health.

In nucleotide form, the sequence is TGTGCCAGCAGCTTAAGTCGGGACTCCTACGAGCAGTACTTC. Its protein is CASSLSRDSYEQYF. The rearrangement joined TRBV5-5 to TRBJ2-7; TRBD2 could be the D gene, as 5 bases match. From a lookup of the germline V gene (reference sequence), CDR1 and CDR2 are SGHKS and YYEKEE. The CDR3 holds 14 amino acids from the cysteine to the phenylalanine. Only the CDR3 DNA stays, 42 bases, in frame from base 1. V sheds 2 bases and J sheds 0 bases, leaving 9 bases between their ends.